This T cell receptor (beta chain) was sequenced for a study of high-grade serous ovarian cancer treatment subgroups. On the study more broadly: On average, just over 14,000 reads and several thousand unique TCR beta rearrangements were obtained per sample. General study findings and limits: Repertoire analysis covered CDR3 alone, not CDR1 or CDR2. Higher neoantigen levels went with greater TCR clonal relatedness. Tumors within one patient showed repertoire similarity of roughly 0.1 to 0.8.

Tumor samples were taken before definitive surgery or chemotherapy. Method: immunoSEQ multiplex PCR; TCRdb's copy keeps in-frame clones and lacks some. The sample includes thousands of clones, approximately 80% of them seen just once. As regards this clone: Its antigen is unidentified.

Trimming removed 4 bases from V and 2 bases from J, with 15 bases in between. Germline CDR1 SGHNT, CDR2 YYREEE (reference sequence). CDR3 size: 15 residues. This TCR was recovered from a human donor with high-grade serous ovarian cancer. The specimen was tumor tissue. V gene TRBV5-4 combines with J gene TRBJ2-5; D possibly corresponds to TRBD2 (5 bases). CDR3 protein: CASSHEGPGQETQYF. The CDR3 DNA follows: TGTGCCAGCAGCCATGAAGGTCCGGGGCAAGAGACCCAGTACTTC.